The 27 T cell receptor beta chains presented below share a single source sample, sequenced in a study of T cell repertoires in cytomegalovirus infection. The antigens these receptors bind are not known. TCRdb fed the reads into MiXCR, producing one record per CDR3 protein. In the table there are 550,000 to 850,000 distinct CDR3 sequences, around 35% of which are singletons. The specimen comprised cultured PBMCs, sampled from culture after CMV antigen stimulation. The receptors stem from a human donor in good health (CMV status not recorded). Some clones in this sample may be carry-over from other donors' samples.

As concerns this clonotype: Germline is not matched at one junction end, which may reflect a read error. V and J are TRBV5-3 and TRBJ2-5; D is ambiguous. TRBV5-3 has ORF status, its function being uncertain. This CDR3 comprises 14 residues. DNA for the CDR3: TGTGCCAGCAGCTTCGGAAGCGTGCAAGAGACCCAGTACTTC. It translates to CASSFGSVQETQYF.

V is TRBV12-3 or TRBV12-4 and J is TRBJ2-7, with 9 bases identical to TRBD1. With V trimmed by 6 bases and J by 5 bases, 8 bases remained unmatched. This CDR3 comprises 14 residues. The CDR3 DNA reads as TGTGCCAGCAGCCGGGACAGGGTATTTCACGAGCAGTACTTC. Its protein is CASSRDRVFHEQYF.

In its sample, this clonotype was seen a few times. The J gene is TRBJ1-1, the V gene TRBV20-1; 12 nucleotides match TRBD1. The CDR3 length is 14 residues. Per germline, CDR1 DFQATT and CDR2 SNEGSKA (reference sequence). V shed 3 bases and J 5 bases; nucleotides not matched to a gene: 4. The CDR3 protein is CSARGTGGGTEAFF. The DNA of the CDR3 is TGCAGTGCTAGGGGGACAGGGGGCGGGACTGAAGCTTTCTTT.

The chain joins TRBV12-3 or TRBV12-4 to TRBJ2-1, with 10 bases fitting TRBD2. This CDR3 has 17 amino acids. V dropped 4 bases and J dropped 2; count of bases not matched to a gene: 8. The CDR3 nucleotides are TGTGCCAGCAGTTCTTCCGGGACTAGCGACACCTACAATGAGCAGTTCTTC. It encodes CASSSSGTSDTYNEQFF.

This sequence joins TRBV6-6 and TRBJ2-5; D ambiguous. Trimming cost V 6 bases and J 9 bases, with 20 bases left between them. The CDR3 extends over 14 amino acids. CDR1 is MNHNY, CDR2 SVGAGI, per germline (reference sequence). In DNA, the CDR3 is TGTGCCAGCAGCAGTCAAGCCTGGAGCGAGTCCCAGTACTTC. Translated, it gives CASSSQAWSESQYF.

V usage is TRBV20-1 and J usage is TRBJ2-1; 8 nucleotides match TRBD2. The V gene end was trimmed by 0 bases and the J gene end by 1 base; junction bases not matched to a gene: 8. Germline V gene data show CDR1 as DFQATT and CDR2 as SNEGSKA (reference sequence). The CDR3 covers 17 residues. The CDR3 region is CSARDIAGTYSYNEQFF. The DNA of the CDR3 is TGCAGTGCTAGAGATATAGCGGGGACTTATTCCTACAATGAGCAGTTCTTC.

This clonotype was seen many times. The rearrangement uses TRBV7-2 and TRBJ2-5; 7 nucleotides match TRBD2. This CDR3 region has 14 residues. Germline values: CDR1 SGHTA, CDR2 FQGNSA. J lost 4 bases, V lost 6 bases, and 8 bases had no gene match. The CDR3 here is CASSWTRERETQYF. CDR3 DNA sequence: TGTGCCAGCAGTTGGACTAGAGAAAGAGAGACCCAGTACTTC.

V gene TRBV4-1 combines with J gene TRBJ2-7; the match to TRBD2 covers 7 bases. V lost 0 bases to trimming and J lost 0 bases; unmatched junction nucleotides: 8. Germline CDR1 and CDR2: MGHRA and YSYEKL. The CDR3 runs to 17 residues. The DNA of the CDR3 is TGCGCCAGCAGCCAAGATTCGGGGCTAGCGGTCTCCTACGAGCAGTACTTC. Protein product: CASSQDSGLAVSYEQYF.

The rearrangement links TRBV27 to TRBJ2-7; weak D call: TRBD1 (5 bases). CDR1 is MNHEY and CDR2 is SMNVEV in the germline V gene (reference sequence). The CDR3 has 16 residues. V lost 4 bases and J lost 1, with 17 bases in between. CDR3 in amino acids: CASSYSGHLMSYEQYF. The CDR3, as DNA: TGTGCCAGCAGTTACTCTGGACACCTTATGTCCTACGAGCAGTACTTC.

This clonotype occurred a few times. The chain is built from TRBV12-3 or TRBV12-4 and TRBJ1-6, with a weak D call TRBD1 (6 bases). CDR3 length: 13 residues. V was pared by 3 bases and J by 10 bases, with 10 bases between. DNA of the CDR3: TGTGCCAGCAGTTTCCAGGGGCTGTCACCCCTCCACTTT. Residues: CASSFQGLSPLHF.

This clonotype has just a few counts. This chain connects TRBV12-3 or TRBV12-4 to TRBJ2-1; unclear D gene. V lost 6 bases and J 6 bases, leaving 15 bases between the germline ends. The CDR3 runs to 14 residues. Here the CDR3 reads CASSHAVARNEQFF. The CDR3, as DNA: TGTGCCAGCAGCCACGCCGTTGCGCGCAATGAGCAGTTCTTC.

V gene TRBV20-1 combines with J gene TRBJ2-7; 7 bases map to TRBD1. Germline V gene data show CDR1 as DFQATT and CDR2 as SNEGSKA (reference sequence). Trimming at V came to 1 base and at J to 6 bases, leaving 12 bases not matched to a gene. The CDR3 sequence is 15 residues long. In DNA form, the CDR3 reads TGCAGTGCTAGAGGAGGGGGCGGCAGGGGGTCCGAGCAGTACTTC. Residues: CSARGGGGRGSEQYF.

In this sample, this clonotype turned up many times. The V gene is TRBV7-2, the J gene TRBJ1-2; unclear D gene. This CDR3 spans 15 amino acids. Trimming stripped 3 bases from V and 0 bases from J, with 11 bases between. Germline CDR1 reads SGHTA; CDR2 reads FQGNSA. The CDR3: CASSFRRQSNYGYTF. DNA for the CDR3: TGTGCCAGCAGCTTTCGACGACAATCTAACTATGGCTACACCTTC.

The chain combines TRBV19 with TRBJ2-1; the match to TRBD2 covers 7 bases. CDR3 length: 15 amino acids. The junction had 11 bases not matched to a gene; V was cut back by 6 bases and J by 6 bases. From germline, CDR1 is LNHDA and CDR2 SQIVND (reference sequence). The DNA for the CDR3 is TGTGCCAGTAGCACCGGCGAGCCGGGGGGCAATGAGCAGTTCTTC. Protein: CASSTGEPGGNEQFF.

On this clonotype: A much more abundant neighbour one base away suggests this may be a read error. V gene TRBV7-2 combines with J gene TRBJ1-6; 7 positions match TRBD1. The V gene's germline CDR1 is SGHTA and CDR2 FQGNSA. The CDR3 sequence is 14 residues long. The CDR3 reads CASSKTGTDSPFHF. The CDR3 DNA follows: TGTGCCAGCAGCAAGACCGGGACAGATTCACCCTTCCACTTT.

Worth noting for this clonotype: Mismatch with germline at one junction end may stem from a read error. The rearrangement joins TRBV12-5 to TRBJ2-2, with 9 bases matching TRBD1. Per germline, CDR1 LGHNT and CDR2 FRNRAP. This CDR3 contains 16 residues. CDR3: CASGLVLDRGSGELLF. Here the CDR3 DNA reads TGTGCTAGTGGTTTGGTACTGGACAGGGGATCCGGGGAGCTGTTATTT.

This clonotype occurred many times. The chain employs TRBV7-2 and TRBJ2-3; D might be TRBD2 (5 bases). V dropped 0 bases and J dropped 3 bases, with 13 bases sitting between them. Germline V gives CDR1 SGHTA, CDR2 FQGNSA. CDR3 size: 16 residues. The CDR3 sequence: CASSLAPRAATDTQYF. CDR3 coding DNA: TGTGCCAGCAGCTTAGCCCCGCGGGCGGCTACAGATACGCAGTATTTT.

This clonotype turned up a few times. The chain recombines TRBV10-2 with TRBJ2-7; 8 bases fit TRBD2. Germline V gene lookup returns CDR1 WSHSY and CDR2 SAAADI. The ends lost 7 bases at V and 4 bases at J; junction bases unmatched: 3. The CDR3 contains 12 residues. Here the CDR3 DNA reads TGCGCCAGCACATCTAGCGGGTACGAGCAGTACTTC. Its protein product is CASTSSGYEQYF.

The sample holds a few counts of this clonotype. The genes are TRBV19 and TRBJ2-2, with 10 bases fitting TRBD2. In germline, CDR1 is LNHDA, CDR2 SQIVND (reference sequence). This CDR3 is built from 17 residues. V dropped 7 bases and J dropped 0; count of bases not matched to a gene: 8. CDR3 sequence: CASTRNGLAANTGELFF. DNA for the CDR3: TGTGCCAGTACCCGAAACGGACTAGCGGCGAACACCGGGGAGCTGTTTTTT.

This chain uses TRBV5-1 with TRBJ2-5; the D gene is possibly TRBD2 (5 bases). CDR3 length: 15 amino acids. The germline V and J ends were trimmed by 1 base and 5 bases, with 15 bases remaining between them. Germline V CDR1 and CDR2: SGHRS, YFSETQ. DNA of the CDR3: TGCGCCAGCAGCTTGCAATCGGGATTGGGGGAGACCCAGTACTTC. Its protein is CASSLQSGLGETQYF.

This clonotype was observed at least ten times. The V call is TRBV7-2, the J call TRBJ1-1; perhaps TRBD1 as D (6 bases). The germline V and J ends were trimmed by 5 bases and 0 bases, with 10 bases remaining between them. The CDR3 is 14 amino acids. Germline V CDR1 and CDR2: SGHTA, FQGNSA. CDR3 amino acids: CASSRGQMNTEAFF. In DNA, the CDR3 is TGTGCCAGCAGCCGAGGACAGATGAACACTGAAGCTTTCTTT.

The chain is built from TRBV20-1 and TRBJ2-7; tentatively, D is TRBD1 or TRBD2 (5 bases each). This CDR3 has 14 residues. Germline CDR1 and CDR2: DFQATT and SNEGSKA (reference sequence). V lost 3 bases and J 0 bases, leaving 12 bases between the germline ends. CDR3 DNA sequence: TGCAGTGCTAGTGGGGCAGGGAGCTCCTACGAGCAGTACTTC. It specifies CSASGAGSSYEQYF.

In its sample, this clonotype was seen a few times. J is TRBJ2-5 and V is TRBV4-3; D uncertain. V was shortened by 1 base and J by 3 bases, with 12 bases between the two germline ends. Germline V lookup: CDR1 LGHNA, CDR2 YSLEER. The CDR3 covers 15 residues. The CDR3 here is CASSQAMLGEETQYF. The CDR3 DNA sequence: TGCGCCAGCAGCCAAGCGATGCTAGGTGAAGAGACCCAGTACTTC.

This clonotype was seen many times. The chain is built from TRBV7-2 and TRBJ2-7; 7 bases agree with TRBD2. Looked up from germline, CDR1 is SGHTA and CDR2 is FQGNSA. J was trimmed by 1 base and V by 6 bases; bases with no gene match: 6. CDR3 size: 14 residues. The CDR3 DNA reads TGTGCCAGCAGTCGGGGCGGGAGTTCCTACGAGCAGTACTTC. The encoded protein is CASSRGGSSYEQYF.

The rearrangement links TRBV19 to TRBJ1-5; a possible D gene is TRBD1 (5 bases). Trimming shortened V by 4 bases and J by 6 bases, and 10 bases separated the two germline ends. The CDR3 has 13 amino acids. The germline gives CDR1 LNHDA, CDR2 SQIVND (reference sequence). CDR3 amino acids: CASSRAGSQPQHF. Here the CDR3 DNA reads TGTGCCAGTAGTAGGGCAGGGTCTCAGCCCCAGCATTTT.

The chain carries TRBV20-1 and TRBJ2-2; D might be TRBD2 (6 bases). V shed 4 bases and J shed 6 bases, with 12 bases lying between them. Germline V gene data show CDR1 as DFQATT and CDR2 as SNEGSKA (reference sequence). CDR3 size: 13 residues. CDR3 nucleotide sequence: TGCAGTGCTACGTGGGGGGATGCCGGGGAGCTGTTTTTT. This codes for CSATWGDAGELFF.

Comment on this clonotype: Just one base apart from a much larger clone, this may be a read error. The chain couples TRBV7-3 to TRBJ1-3; D is ambiguous. CDR3 length: 12 residues. Germline V CDR1 and CDR2: SGHTA, FQGTGA. Trimming cost V 5 bases and J 9 bases, with 11 bases left between them. CDR3 coding DNA: TGTGCCAGCAGCCGATTTAGAAGCACCATATATTTT. Protein: CASSRFRSTIYF.